A selection of T cell receptor beta chains follows, all from one sample in a study of cytotoxic CD8 clonotypes in ibrutinib-treated CLL. TCRdb keeps only in-frame clones here, not all; method: immunoSEQ multiplex PCR. The table records around 310,000 clones, 80% of them present only once. Sequenced material: PBMCs, taken before ibrutinib treatment. Source of these receptors: a human donor with chronic lymphocytic leukemia. CDR3s include the opening cysteine and the closing phenylalanine or tryptophan. The order of the fields is J gene, V gene, clone size, D gene, CDR3 DNA, CDR3 protein. The D gene is left open where the match is weak. Clone size, where shown, is once, few, many, or a class for clones that have expanded.

J gene: TRBJ1-4
V gene: TRBV25-1
clone size: .
D gene: TRBD1
CDR3 DNA: TGTGCCAGCAGTGACCTCGACAGGGGGAATGAAAAACTGTTTTTT
CDR3 protein: CASSDLDRGNEKLFF

J gene: TRBJ1-1
V gene: TRBV2
clone size: .
D gene: .
CDR3 DNA: TGTGCCAGCAGTGCCCTGGCGGACGCTTTCTTT
CDR3 protein: CASSALADAFF

J gene: TRBJ1-2
V gene: TRBV9
clone size: .
D gene: .
CDR3 DNA: TGTGCCAGCAGCACACGGACGGACGCTGGCTACACCTTC
CDR3 protein: CASSTRTDAGYTF

J gene: TRBJ2-5
V gene: TRBV30
clone size: .
D gene: .
CDR3 DNA: TGTGCCTGTGACAGTTCGCAGAAAGAGACCCAGTACTTC
CDR3 protein: CACDSSQKETQYF

J gene: TRBJ1-5
V gene: TRBV18
clone size: .
D gene: TRBD1
CDR3 DNA: TGTGCCAGCACCCAGACAGGGAATAGCAATCAGCCCCAGCATTTT
CDR3 protein: CASTQTGNSNQPQHF

J gene: TRBJ1-2
V gene: TRBV18
clone size: .
D gene: TRBD1
CDR3 DNA: TGTGCCAGCTCACAAACCTCCGGACAGGGGGCTAATGGCTACACCTTC
CDR3 protein: CASSQTSGQGANGYTF

J gene: TRBJ2-2
V gene: TRBV30
clone size: .
D gene: .
CDR3 DNA: TGTGCCTGGGCAGGGGTGCCGAACACCGGGGAGCTGTTTTTT
CDR3 protein: CAWAGVPNTGELFF

J gene: TRBJ2-6
V gene: TRBV2
clone size: once
D gene: .
CDR3 DNA: TGTGCCAGCAGTGAAGTTACAGCTGGGGCCAACGTCCTGACTTTC
CDR3 protein: CASSEVTAGANVLTF

J gene: TRBJ1-1
V gene: TRBV13
clone size: .
D gene: TRBD1
CDR3 DNA: TGTGCCAGCAGCCGGGACAGCTTAAAGGAAGCTTTCTTT
CDR3 protein: CASSRDSLKEAFF

J gene: TRBJ2-5
V gene: TRBV7-2
clone size: .
D gene: TRBD2
CDR3 DNA: TGTGCCAGCAGCCCCGGTGGGAGGGTCCGACTAGAGACCCAGTACTTC
CDR3 protein: CASSPGGRVRLETQYF

J gene: TRBJ2-7
V gene: TRBV5-1
clone size: .
D gene: .
CDR3 DNA: TGCGCCAGCAGCTCGGCGTTTACTCCCCACTACGAGCAGTACTTC
CDR3 protein: CASSSAFTPHYEQYF

J gene: TRBJ1-1
V gene: TRBV7-8
clone size: .
D gene: .
CDR3 DNA: TGTGCCAGCATGCAGGGTCCTAAGCACACTGAAGCTTTCTTT
CDR3 protein: CASMQGPKHTEAFF

J gene: TRBJ2-6
V gene: TRBV9
clone size: .
D gene: .
CDR3 DNA: TGTGCCAGCAGCGTAGAATCACTTGCGGGGGCCAACGTCCTGACTTTC
CDR3 protein: CASSVESLAGANVLTF

J gene: TRBJ2-7
V gene: TRBV29-1
clone size: once
D gene: .
CDR3 DNA: TGCAGCGTGCTTGTCTACGAGCAGTACTTC
CDR3 protein: CSVLVYEQYF

J gene: TRBJ2-7
V gene: TRBV2
clone size: .
D gene: .
CDR3 DNA: TGTGCCAGCGACCGACAGGGCGGGAGCTCCTACGAGCAGTACTTC
CDR3 protein: CASDRQGGSSYEQYF

J gene: TRBJ2-5
V gene: TRBV7-6
clone size: .
D gene: TRBD2
CDR3 DNA: TGTGCCAGCAGCCCCCGACTAGCACTACAAGAGACCCAGTACTTC
CDR3 protein: CASSPRLALQETQYF

J gene: TRBJ2-1
V gene: TRBV11-2
clone size: .
D gene: .
CDR3 DNA: TGTGCCAGCAGCTTAGCCGGGGGTGGCGTGGTTGAGCAGTTCTTC
CDR3 protein: CASSLAGGGVVEQFF